The 18 T cell receptor beta chains in this list originate from one sample, sequenced in a study of T cell changes during pregnancy in multiple sclerosis. TCRdb's copy holds only in-frame clones and misses some; the assay was immunoSEQ multiplex PCR. The sample shows approximately 85,000 clones, more than 85% of them seen only once. The source was peripheral blood, collected in the first trimester of pregnancy. The receptors originated from a female donor with multiple sclerosis, enrolled in a pregnancy study.

J is TRBJ2-7 and V is TRBV7-4, with D hard to call. The CDR3 is made up of 14 amino acids. The ends were cut back, 7 bases at V and 4 bases at J, with 17 bases in the middle. Germline CDR1 SGHVT, CDR2 SQSDAQ. CDR3 DNA: TGTGCCAGCATACCAAACCAGGTTGGGTACGAGCAGTACTTC. Translation gives CASIPNQVGYEQYF.

The CDR3 region has the DNA TGTGCCAGCAGTTTATTGACAGGGTTGGGCCCAGATACGCAGTATTTT. Translating gives CASSLLTGLGPDTQYF. This chain links TRBV27 with TRBJ2-3; 7 bases align to TRBD1. The V gene's germline CDR1 is MNHEY and CDR2 SMNVEV (reference sequence). The CDR3 runs to 16 residues. V shed 1 base and J 4 bases; nucleotides not matched to a gene: 8.

This chain uses TRBV28 with TRBJ1-5; tentative D call: TRBD1 (5 bases). Germline values: CDR1 MDHEN, CDR2 SYDVKM. V lost 1 base to trimming and J lost 2 bases, with 9 bases between them. The CDR3 loop spans 15 amino acids. In nucleotides, the CDR3 is TGTGCCAGCAGTTTATTAGGGGTGGGCAATCAGCCCCAGCATTTT. Translation gives CASSLLGVGNQPQHF.

The rearrangement joins TRBV5-6 to TRBJ1-4; D remains ambiguous. Germline V lookup: CDR1 SGHDT, CDR2 YYEEEE. V was pared by 3 bases and J by 0 bases, with 12 bases between. This CDR3 region has 16 residues. The CDR3 nucleotides read TGTGCCAGCAGCTATTCGGTTGAGGCAACTAATGAAAAACTGTTTTTT. Translated, it gives CASSYSVEATNEKLFF.

The J gene is TRBJ2-7, the V gene TRBV6-5; TRBD1 matches at 9 bases. CDR1 MNHEY and CDR2 SVGAGI come from the germline V gene. CDR3 length: 14 residues. V lost 6 bases, J lost 4 bases, and 7 bases stayed unmatched. CDR3 loop: CASSWDRDSYEQYF. The DNA for the CDR3 is TGTGCCAGCAGCTGGGACAGGGATAGTTACGAGCAGTACTTC.

The V and J genes are TRBV30 and TRBJ2-5, with D uncertain. The V and J ends lost 3 bases and 5 bases respectively, with 7 bases between them. This CDR3 is 11 amino acids long. From germline, CDR1 is GTSNPN and CDR2 SVGIG (reference sequence). In DNA form, the CDR3 reads TGTGCCTGGAGCGTACAGGAGACCCAGTACTTC. Encoded protein: CAWSVQETQYF.

The rearrangement uses TRBV9 and TRBJ1-2; D remains unclear. Germline lookup yields CDR1 SGDLS and CDR2 YYNGEE. Trimming cost V 0 bases and J 8 bases, with 17 bases left between them. CDR3 size: 15 residues. The CDR3 loop is CASSVGPMSGEGYTF. The CDR3, as DNA: TGTGCCAGCAGCGTAGGCCCCATGTCTGGAGAAGGCTACACCTTC.

This sequence joins TRBV7-2 and TRBJ2-1, with TRBD2 as a possible D gene (6 bases). The V gene's germline CDR1 is SGHTA and CDR2 FQGNSA. Trimming removed 3 bases at V and 4 bases at J, with 13 bases between. The CDR3 contains 15 residues. CDR3 region: CASSFEGGTYNEQFF. The CDR3 nucleotides read TGTGCCAGCAGCTTCGAGGGCGGGACGTACAATGAGCAGTTCTTC.

This clone was recorded only once. As DNA, the CDR3 is TGTGCCAGCAGCGTAGGGGGGGTGTCAGGGGAGACCCAGTACTTC. It translates to CASSVGGVSGETQYF. The V gene is TRBV9, the J gene TRBJ2-5; maybe TRBD2 (6 bases). Trimming shortened V by 0 bases and J by 5 bases, and 14 bases separated the two germline ends. This CDR3 region has 15 residues. CDR1 and CDR2 from the germline V gene are SGDLS and YYNGEE.

This chain links TRBV19 with TRBJ1-2; D possibly corresponds to TRBD1 (5 bases). This CDR3 contains 14 residues. V dropped 7 bases and J dropped 6 bases, with 18 bases sitting between them. The germline V gene encodes CDR1 LNHDA and CDR2 SQIVND (reference sequence). CDR3 coding DNA: TGTGCCAGTACCCCGCCAGGGCGTCGGAATGGCTACACCTTC. Encoded protein: CASTPPGRRNGYTF.

The rearrangement uses TRBV27 and TRBJ2-5; TRBD2 is a possible D gene (6 bases). The CDR3 is 14 residues long. The V gene lost 5 bases and the J gene lost 1 base, with 11 bases spanning the gap. Germline V lookup: CDR1 MNHEY, CDR2 SMNVEV (reference sequence). Here the CDR3 DNA reads TGTGCCAGCAGTCCGGGACTGGCCCAAGAGACCCAGTACTTC. Residues: CASSPGLAQETQYF.

The chain employs TRBV30 and TRBJ1-1, with D tentatively TRBD1 (5 bases). The length of the CDR3 is 15 residues. Germline CDR1 is GTSNPN and CDR2 is SVGIG (reference sequence). V lost 0 bases to trimming and J lost 1 base, with 12 bases between them. CDR3 in amino acids: CAWSVPGLKNTEAFF. For the CDR3, the DNA is TGTGCCTGGAGTGTACCGGGACTTAAGAACACTGAAGCTTTCTTT.

This clone was seen only once. This chain connects TRBV6-1 to TRBJ1-1; D is perhaps TRBD1 (5 bases). Germline lookup yields CDR1 MNHNS and CDR2 SASEGT. V was cut by 2 bases and J by 5 bases, with 15 bases left in between. This CDR3 comprises 15 residues. CDR3 protein: CASSELFQGWTEAFF. The CDR3 DNA is TGTGCCAGCAGTGAACTATTTCAGGGTTGGACTGAAGCTTTCTTT.

With respect to this clone: The same CDR3 can be traced to other DNA sequences in this sample. CDR3 protein: CASSLGQGENTEAFF. In DNA form, the CDR3 reads TGTGCCAGCAGCTTAGGCCAGGGTGAGAACACTGAAGCTTTCTTT. The chain combines TRBV11-3 with TRBJ1-1; TRBD1 is a possible D gene (5 bases). The CDR3 extends over 15 amino acids. Germline V gene data show CDR1 as SGHNT and CDR2 as YENEEA. With 1 base removed from V and 1 base from J, the gap between germline ends came to 10 bases.

This clone has more than one count but fewer than ten. The genes are TRBV7-9 and TRBJ1-1; a possible D gene is TRBD1 (5 bases). The CDR3 spans 13 residues. The germline V gene has CDR1 SEHNR and CDR2 FQNEAQ (reference sequence). V lost 1 base, J lost 8 bases, and 11 bases lay in between. The CDR3 DNA reads as TGTGCCAGCAGCTTAGATCCAGGGCTGGAAGCTTTCTTT. The encoded protein is CASSLDPGLEAFF. Looking up the rest from reference TRBV7-9 and TRBJ1-1 gives the full variable domain: DTGVSQNPRHKITKRGQNVTFRCDPISEHNRLYWYRQTLGQGPEFLTYFQNEAQLEKSRLLSDRFSAERPKGSFSTLEIQRTEQGDSAMYLCASSLDPGLEAFFGQGTRLTVV.

V and J are TRBV7-2 and TRBJ2-3; a possible D gene is TRBD1 (7 bases). This CDR3 has 15 amino acids. In germline, CDR1 is SGHTA, CDR2 FQGNSA. V shed 6 bases and J shed 5 bases, with 18 bases lying between them. CDR3 DNA: TGTGCCAGCAGGTGGAGGGGGCGCGGAGGAGATACGCAGTATTTT. It translates to CASRWRGRGGDTQYF. Complete variable domain (other parts from reference TRBV7-2 and TRBJ2-3): GAGVSQSPSNKVTEKGKDVELRCDPISGHTALYWYRQSLGQGLEFLIYFQGNSAPDKSGLPSDRFSAERTGGSVSTLTIQRTQQEDSAVYLCASRWRGRGGDTQYFGPGTRLTVL.

The rearrangement joins TRBV7-9 to TRBJ1-2; D is possibly TRBD1 (5 bases). CDR1 is SEHNR, CDR2 FQNEAQ, per germline (reference sequence). CDR3 length: 14 amino acids. V was shortened by 1 base and J by 4 bases, with 10 bases between the two germline ends. The CDR3 loop reads CASSLVQGTYGYTF. In DNA, the CDR3 is TGTGCCAGCAGCTTAGTTCAGGGTACCTATGGCTACACCTTC.

The chain combines TRBV19 with TRBJ2-5, with 12 bases fitting TRBD2. The CDR3 totals 15 residues. With 4 bases clipped from V and 5 bases from J, the junction kept 5 bases outside the gene matches. The V gene's germline CDR1 is LNHDA and CDR2 SQIVND (reference sequence). CDR3 DNA sequence: TGTGCCAGTAGTAAAGGACTAGCGGGACATGAGACCCAGTACTTC. It translates to CASSKGLAGHETQYF.